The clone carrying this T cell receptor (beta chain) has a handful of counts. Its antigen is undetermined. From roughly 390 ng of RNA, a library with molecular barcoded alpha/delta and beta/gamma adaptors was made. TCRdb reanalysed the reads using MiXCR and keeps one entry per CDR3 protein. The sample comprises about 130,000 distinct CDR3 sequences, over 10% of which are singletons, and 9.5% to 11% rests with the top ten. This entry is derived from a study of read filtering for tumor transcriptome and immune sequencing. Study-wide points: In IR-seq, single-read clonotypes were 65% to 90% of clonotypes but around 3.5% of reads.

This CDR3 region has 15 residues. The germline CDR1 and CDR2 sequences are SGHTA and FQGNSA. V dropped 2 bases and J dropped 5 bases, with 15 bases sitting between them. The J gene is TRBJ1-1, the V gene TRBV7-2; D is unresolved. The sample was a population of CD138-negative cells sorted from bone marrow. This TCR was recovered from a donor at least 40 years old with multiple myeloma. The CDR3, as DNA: TGTGCCAGCAGCTTATCGGTCGGGAGGGAGACTGAAGCTTTCTTT. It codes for CASSLSVGRETEAFF. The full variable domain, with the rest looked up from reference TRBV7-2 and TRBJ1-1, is GAGVSQSPSNKVTEKGKDVELRCDPISGHTALYWYRQSLGQGLEFLIYFQGNSAPDKSGLPSDRFSAERTGGSVSTLTIQRTQQEDSAVYLCASSLSVGRETEAFFGQGTRLTVV.